The 20 T cell receptor beta chains presented below share a single source sample, sequenced in a study of human T cells and chemical hapten exposure (dated by TCRdb to the early 2020s). Libraries were built with RACE. TCRdb records NextSeq 500 as the sequencer. In TCRdb, the public reads were trimmed at Q25 with fastp and aligned with MiXCR, with productive beta chains retained. Records with the same CDR3 protein are collapsed into one entry carrying the most frequent genes and DNA. The sample includes some 200,000 distinct CDR3 sequences, with 25% to 35% observed a single time. The ten largest clonotypes hold nearly 3% of the sample. The sample's time point label, decoded: pre-sensitization, week 0. According to the study, the label for this sample's treatment or condition signals: therapeutic diphenylcyclopropenone sensitization with weekly scalp DPC. Here the sequenced sample was whole blood, taken in connection with sensitization to the hapten diphenylcyclopropenone (DPC). The receptors come from a woman aged 30 to 39 with alopecia areata. Some clones in this sample may be carry-over from other donors' samples.

This clonotype showed up just a few times. The junction shows a germline mismatch at one end, possibly a read error. J is TRBJ2-1 and V is TRBV27; D is undetermined. There are 14 residues in the CDR3. CDR1 is MNHEY and CDR2 is SMNVEV in the germline V gene (reference sequence). The CDR3 DNA follows: TGTGCCAGCAGTTTACCAGGCTCCCACAATGAGCAGTTCTTC. This translates into CASSLPGSHNEQFF.

The chain links TRBV10-3 to TRBJ1-2; D is unclear. V lost 8 bases, J lost 4 bases, and 11 bases lay in between. CDR3 size: 12 residues. In germline, CDR1 is ENHRY, CDR2 SYGVKD. The CDR3 protein is CAIGSSGYGYTF. The CDR3 DNA is TGTGCCATCGGGAGTTCAGGCTATGGCTACACCTTC.

The chain carries TRBV15 and TRBJ1-1; weak D call: TRBD1 (5 bases). Germline loops: CDR1 LNHNV, CDR2 YYDKDF (reference sequence). The CDR3 length is 14 residues. V lost 4 bases, J lost 3 bases, and 12 bases lay in between. The CDR3 bases are TGTGCCACCAGCAATAGGGCGGGGGACACTGAAGCTTTCTTT. The encoded protein is CATSNRAGDTEAFF.

This clonotype was found a few times. This CDR3 is CASSESPSGGYRELFF. CDR3 DNA: TGCGCCAGCAGTGAGTCACCTAGCGGGGGGTACCGGGAGCTGTTTTTT. The chain joins TRBV10-2 to TRBJ2-2; 11 nucleotides line up with TRBD2. Germline CDR1 reads WSHSY; CDR2 reads SAAADI. The CDR3 runs 16 residues. The ends lost 0 bases at V and 9 bases at J; junction bases unmatched: 6.

This clonotype was seen a single time. The V gene is TRBV20-1, the J gene TRBJ2-3; D may be TRBD1 (5 bases). The CDR3 spans 14 residues. The germline V and J ends were trimmed by 1 base and 6 bases, with 14 bases remaining between them. Germline V gives CDR1 DFQATT, CDR2 SNEGSKA (reference sequence). This chain's CDR3 is CSARGGKGPDTQYF. DNA for the CDR3: TGCAGTGCTAGAGGGGGCAAGGGTCCGGATACGCAGTATTTT.

The chain has TRBV28 and TRBJ1-2; D perhaps matches TRBD1 (5 bases). V was clipped by 3 bases and J by 3 bases, with 17 bases between them. CDR3 length: 16 amino acids. Germline-derived CDR1 and CDR2 are MDHEN and SYDVKM. CDR3 bases: TGTGCCAGCAGTTTCGGGCAGCGGGGACGGGACTATGGCTACACCTTC. This codes for CASSFGQRGRDYGYTF.

This clonotype has a handful of counts. The J gene is TRBJ2-5, the V gene TRBV28; TRBD2 matches at 10 bases. V shed 3 bases and J 1 base; nucleotides not matched to a gene: 5. CDR1 and CDR2 from the germline V gene are MDHEN and SYDVKM. This CDR3 has 16 residues. CDR3 sequence (DNA): TGTGCCAGCAGTTTCTCTAGCGGGAGCCCCCAAGAGACCCAGTACTTC. It is translated as CASSFSSGSPQETQYF.

This clonotype was seen more than once but under ten times. This rearrangement joins TRBV5-1 to TRBJ2-1; TRBD1 might be the D (5 bases). The germline gives CDR1 SGHRS, CDR2 YFSETQ. This CDR3 spans 14 amino acids. Trimming left V 0 bases short and J 10 bases short, with 14 bases between. The CDR3 region is CASSLGQTLPEQFF. In nucleotides, the CDR3 is TGCGCCAGCAGCTTGGGACAGACGCTCCCCGAGCAGTTCTTC.

This clonotype was seen many times. The chain joins TRBV9 to TRBJ1-2; TRBD1 agrees at 9 bases. The germline CDR1 and CDR2 sequences are SGDLS and YYNGEE. The CDR3 loop spans 15 amino acids. With V trimmed by 3 bases and J by 3 bases, 6 bases remained unmatched. The CDR3 reads CASSDGTGPYYGYTF. CDR3 coding DNA: TGTGCCAGCAGCGACGGGACAGGGCCTTACTATGGCTACACCTTC.

This clonotype was detected only a few times. The CDR3 is CASSEGIPQPQHF. The CDR3, as DNA: TGTGCCAGCAGTGAAGGGATCCCTCAGCCCCAGCATTTT. The J gene is TRBJ1-5, the V gene TRBV2; D uncertain. The CDR3 is 13 amino acids. V lost 1 base and J 6 bases, leaving 7 bases between the germline ends. CDR1 and CDR2 from the germline V gene are SNHLY and FYNNEI.

The rearrangement joins TRBV6-2 or TRBV6-3 to TRBJ2-1; D is perhaps TRBD1 or TRBD2 (6 bases each). Trimming cost V 0 bases and J 12 bases, with 9 bases left between them. The CDR3 loop spans 12 amino acids. Germline CDR1 is MNHEY and CDR2 is SVGEGT. CDR3 protein: CASSYSRGGQFF. Here the CDR3 DNA reads TGTGCCAGCAGTTACTCCAGGGGAGGGCAGTTCTTC.

J is TRBJ1-3 and V is TRBV10-2; possibly TRBD1 for D (6 bases). Trimming removed 8 bases from V and 0 bases from J, with 14 bases in between. The CDR3 length is 15 residues. The germline gives CDR1 WSHSY, CDR2 SAAADI. CDR3 loop: CASQLGHASGNTIYF. CDR3 DNA: TGCGCCAGCCAACTGGGACATGCCTCTGGAAACACCATATATTTT.

V gene TRBV6-2 or TRBV6-3 combines with J gene TRBJ1-1; D is ambiguous. The V end was cut by 5 bases, the J end by 3 bases, with 7 bases between. Per the germline V gene, CDR1 is MNHEY and CDR2 is SVGEGT. This CDR3 comprises 12 residues. The CDR3 DNA is TGTGCCAGCAGTCCTCAGTACACTGAAGCTTTCTTT. Amino acids: CASSPQYTEAFF.

The chain has TRBV27 and TRBJ2-1, with TRBD2 matching 9 bases. The V gene end was trimmed by 5 bases and the J gene end by 4 bases; junction bases not matched to a gene: 9. Germline CDR1 reads MNHEY; CDR2 reads SMNVEV (reference sequence). This CDR3 contains 16 residues. In nucleotides, the CDR3 is TGTGCCAGCAGTCCCTATGCGGGAGGGCCGTACAATGAGCAGTTCTTC. It translates to CASSPYAGGPYNEQFF.

This clonotype has only a few counts. J is TRBJ2-7 and V is TRBV9; D gene unclear. The CDR3 consists of 12 residues. V was shortened by 4 bases and J by 5 bases, with 10 bases between the two germline ends. Germline V gene lookup returns CDR1 SGDLS and CDR2 YYNGEE. CDR3 in amino acids: CASSPDLHEQYF. CDR3 DNA sequence: TGTGCCAGCAGCCCAGACCTCCACGAGCAGTACTTC. The full variable domain, its missing parts supplied by reference TRBV9 and TRBJ2-7, is DSGVTQTPKHLITATGQRVTLRCSPRSGDLSVYWYQQSLDQGLQFLIQYYNGEERAKGNILERFSAQQFPDLHSELNLSSLELGDSALYFCASSPDLHEQYFGPGTRLTVT.

The chain has TRBV5-4 and TRBJ1-2; tentatively, D is TRBD1 (5 bases). The CDR3 extends over 14 amino acids. Germline CDR1 and CDR2: SGHNT and YYREEE (reference sequence). The germline V and J ends were trimmed by 0 bases and 4 bases, with 10 bases remaining between them. CDR3 protein: CASSLDRGFYGYTF. The CDR3 DNA follows: TGTGCCAGCAGCTTGGATCGGGGCTTCTATGGCTACACCTTC. Based on the CDR3 plus reference TRBV5-4 and TRBJ1-2, the full variable domain is ETGVTQSPTHLIKTRGQQVTLRCSSQSGHNTVSWYQQALGQGPQFIFQYYREEENGRGNFPPRFSGLQFPNYSSELNVNALELDDSALYLCASSLDRGFYGYTFGSGTRLTVV.

This clonotype turned up a few times. The chain recombines TRBV2 with TRBJ2-7; D unresolved. The CDR3 runs to 14 residues. The ends were cut back, 7 bases at V and 2 bases at J, with 15 bases in the middle. Germline CDR1 is SNHLY and CDR2 is FYNNEI. In DNA form, the CDR3 reads TGTGCCAGCACTTGGGCGGATAATGCCTACGAGCAGTACTTC. Translation gives CASTWADNAYEQYF. Drawing the rest from reference TRBV2 and TRBJ2-7, the complete variable domain is EPEVTQTPSHQVTQMGQEVILRCVPISNHLYFYWYRQILGQKVEFLVSFYNNEISEKSEIFDDQFSVERPDGSNFTLKIRSTKLEDSAMYFCASTWADNAYEQYFGPGTRLTVT.

V usage is TRBV7-2 and J usage is TRBJ1-2, with 8 positions matching TRBD1. CDR3 length equals 14 residues. Germline lookup yields CDR1 SGHTA and CDR2 FQGNSA. After removal of 4 bases from V and 7 bases from J, the junction contained 8 bases not matched to a gene. The CDR3, as DNA: TGTGCCAGCAGCTCAGGGGGCGCGGTTGTTGGCTACACCTTC. It translates to CASSSGGAVVGYTF.

The V and J genes are TRBV2 and TRBJ2-6; a possible D gene is TRBD1 (5 bases). Trimming removed 6 bases at V and 4 bases at J, with 10 bases between. The CDR3 totals 14 residues. Germline CDR1 is SNHLY and CDR2 is FYNNEI. CDR3 loop: CASRAGSGANVLTF. The CDR3 DNA sequence: TGTGCCAGCAGGGCAGGGTCCGGGGCCAACGTCCTGACTTTC.

V gene TRBV3-1 combines with J gene TRBJ1-5, with D hard to call. The germline V and J ends were trimmed by 1 base and 7 bases, with 14 bases remaining between them. From germline, CDR1 is LGHDT and CDR2 YNNKEL (reference sequence). The CDR3 contains 15 residues. CDR3 region: CASSQVPGPGQPQHF. The CDR3 DNA follows: TGTGCCAGCAGCCAAGTCCCTGGGCCCGGCCAGCCCCAGCATTTT.